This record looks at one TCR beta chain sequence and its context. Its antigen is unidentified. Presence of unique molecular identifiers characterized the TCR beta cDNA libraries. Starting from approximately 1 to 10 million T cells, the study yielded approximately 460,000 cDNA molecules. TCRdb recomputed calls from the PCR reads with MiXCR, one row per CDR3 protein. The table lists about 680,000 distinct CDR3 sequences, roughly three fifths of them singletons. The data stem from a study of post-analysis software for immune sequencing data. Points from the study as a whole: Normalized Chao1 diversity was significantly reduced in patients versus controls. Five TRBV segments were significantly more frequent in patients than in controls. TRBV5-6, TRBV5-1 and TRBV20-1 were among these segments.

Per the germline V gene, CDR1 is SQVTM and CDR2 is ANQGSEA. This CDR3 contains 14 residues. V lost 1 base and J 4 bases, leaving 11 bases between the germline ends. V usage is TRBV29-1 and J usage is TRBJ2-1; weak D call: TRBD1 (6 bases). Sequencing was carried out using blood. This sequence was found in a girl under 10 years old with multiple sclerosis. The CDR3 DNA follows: TGCAGCGTTGAAGTCCCAGACAGGTACAATGAGCAGTTCTTC. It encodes CSVEVPDRYNEQFF.